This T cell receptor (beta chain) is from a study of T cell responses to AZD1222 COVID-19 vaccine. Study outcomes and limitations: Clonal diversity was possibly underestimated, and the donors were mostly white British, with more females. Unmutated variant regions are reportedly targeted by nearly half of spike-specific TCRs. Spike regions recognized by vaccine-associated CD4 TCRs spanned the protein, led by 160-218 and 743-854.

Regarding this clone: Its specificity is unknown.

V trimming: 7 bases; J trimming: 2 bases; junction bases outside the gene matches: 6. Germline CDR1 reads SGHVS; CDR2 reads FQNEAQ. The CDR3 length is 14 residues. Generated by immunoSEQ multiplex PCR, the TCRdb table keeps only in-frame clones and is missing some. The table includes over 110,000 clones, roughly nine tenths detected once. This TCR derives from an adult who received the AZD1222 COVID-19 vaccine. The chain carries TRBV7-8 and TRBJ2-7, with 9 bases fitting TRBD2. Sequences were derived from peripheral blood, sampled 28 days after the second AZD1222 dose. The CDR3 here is CASTSTSGPYEQYF. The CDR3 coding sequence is TGTGCCAGCACCTCGACTAGCGGACCCTACGAGCAGTACTTC.